This TCR beta chain is from a study of blood T cell repertoires in COVID-19. At the level of the study: COVID-19 samples collected from the United States, Italy and Spain covered acute and convalescent phases. Sources were T cells, B-cell-depleted T cells, or PBMCs; the material itself was cDNA or gDNA.

Looked up from germline, CDR1 is MDHEN and CDR2 is SYDVKM. V was clipped by 6 bases and J by 7 bases, with 15 bases between them. This CDR3 has 13 amino acids. Study processing details: Amplification of reference gene primers was used by the study to estimate nucleated cell counts. Repertoires were generated with immunoSEQ multiplex PCR, while TCRdb's copy carries only in-frame clones and drops some. The V and J calls and clone size are taken from that table; D and trimming were inferred from the DNA. The sample carries tens of thousands of clones, around 76% recorded once. This clone was seen a few times.

The chain combines TRBV28 with TRBJ1-2, with D possibly TRBD1 on 6 matching bases. Sequencing used peripheral blood. The clonotype originates from a woman over 75 with acute or convalescent COVID-19. The CDR3, as DNA: TGTGCCAGCAGCCTCGGGGGGGCTATTGGCTACACCTTC. Protein product: CASSLGGAIGYTF.